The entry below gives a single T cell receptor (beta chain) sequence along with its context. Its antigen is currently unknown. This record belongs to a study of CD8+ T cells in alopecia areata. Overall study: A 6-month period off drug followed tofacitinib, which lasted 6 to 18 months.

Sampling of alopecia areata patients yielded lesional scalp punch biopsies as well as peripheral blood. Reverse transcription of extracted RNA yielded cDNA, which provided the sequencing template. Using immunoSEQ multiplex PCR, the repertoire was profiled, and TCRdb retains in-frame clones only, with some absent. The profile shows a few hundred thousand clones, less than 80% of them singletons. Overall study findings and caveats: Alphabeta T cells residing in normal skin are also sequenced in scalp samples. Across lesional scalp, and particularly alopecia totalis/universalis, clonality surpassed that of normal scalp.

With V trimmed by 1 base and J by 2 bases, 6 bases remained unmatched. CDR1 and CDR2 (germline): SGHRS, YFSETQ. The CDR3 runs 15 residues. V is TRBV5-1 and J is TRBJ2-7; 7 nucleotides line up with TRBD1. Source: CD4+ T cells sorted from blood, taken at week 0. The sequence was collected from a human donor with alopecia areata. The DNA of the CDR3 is TGCGCCAGCAGCTTGACCGGGACAGAAACCTACGAGCAGTACTTC. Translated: CASSLTGTETYEQYF.